The rows below give T cell receptor beta chains drawn from one sample of a study of blood T cell repertoires in COVID-19. Method: immunoSEQ multiplex PCR; TCRdb's copy keeps in-frame clones and lacks some. The sample lists 150,000 or so clones, about four fifths occurring once. The material sequenced was peripheral blood. Receptor source: a man aged 65 to 79 who had recovered from COVID-19. The CDR3 runs from the conserved cysteine through the conserved F or W. The D gene is left open where the match is weak. Rows may omit the clone size; those that give it use once, few, many or a size class.

clone_size: -
v_call: TRBV5-4
d_call: TRBD2
j_call: TRBJ2-1
cdr3_aa: CASRPGTRVNEQFF
cdr3_nt: TGTGCCAGCAGACCCGGGACTAGGGTCAATGAGCAGTTCTTC

clone_size: -
v_call: TRBV6-2/TRBV6-3
d_call: -
j_call: TRBJ1-3
cdr3_aa: CASSYTDRSSGNTIYF
cdr3_nt: TGTGCCAGCAGTTACACCGACAGGAGCTCTGGAAACACCATATATTTT

clone_size: few
v_call: TRBV5-5
d_call: TRBD1
j_call: TRBJ1-2
cdr3_aa: CASSSYPNRGHQDYGYTF
cdr3_nt: TGTGCCAGCAGCTCGTATCCAAACAGGGGGCATCAGGACTATGGCTACACCTTC

clone_size: -
v_call: TRBV11-3
d_call: -
j_call: TRBJ2-5
cdr3_aa: CASSFAGTEETQYF
cdr3_nt: TGTGCCAGCAGCTTTGCCGGGACTGAAGAGACCCAGTACTTC

clone_size: -
v_call: TRBV28
d_call: -
j_call: TRBJ1-1
cdr3_aa: CASTVRRSRGAEAFF
cdr3_nt: TGTGCCAGCACCGTACGGCGGTCCAGGGGCGCTGAAGCTTTCTTT

clone_size: -
v_call: TRBV28
d_call: -
j_call: TRBJ2-1
cdr3_aa: CASSNPRSLAFEQFF
cdr3_nt: TGTGCCAGCAGCAACCCCCGGAGCCTGGCGTTCGAGCAGTTCTTC

clone_size: once
v_call: TRBV6-5
d_call: -
j_call: TRBJ1-1
cdr3_aa: CASSYTLSGLNTEAFF
cdr3_nt: TGTGCCAGCAGTTACACCCTCAGCGGTTTGAACACTGAAGCTTTCTTT

clone_size: -
v_call: TRBV5-4
d_call: TRBD1
j_call: TRBJ2-7
cdr3_aa: CASSLGGQGGGEQYF
cdr3_nt: TGTGCCAGCAGCTTGGGTGGACAGGGAGGAGGGGAGCAGTACTTC

clone_size: -
v_call: TRBV2
d_call: -
j_call: TRBJ1-2
cdr3_aa: CASSLTRVDGYTF
cdr3_nt: TGTGCCAGCAGCCTTACCCGAGTGGATGGCTACACCTTC

clone_size: few
v_call: TRBV7-9
d_call: TRBD1
j_call: TRBJ1-5
cdr3_aa: CASSNGTGNQPQHF
cdr3_nt: TGTGCCAGCAGCAATGGGACAGGTAATCAGCCCCAGCATTTT

clone_size: once
v_call: TRBV28
d_call: -
j_call: TRBJ2-3
cdr3_aa: CASRQGGGSTDTQYF
cdr3_nt: TGTGCCAGCAGACAAGGCGGGGGCAGCACAGATACGCAGTATTTT

clone_size: -
v_call: TRBV10-3
d_call: TRBD2
j_call: TRBJ2-5
cdr3_aa: CAISSGGTQETQYF
cdr3_nt: TGTGCCATCAGCTCGGGGGGGACCCAAGAGACCCAGTACTTC

clone_size: -
v_call: TRBV9
d_call: -
j_call: TRBJ2-2
cdr3_aa: CASSASLTLQRAGELFF
cdr3_nt: TGTGCCAGCAGCGCATCTCTGACCTTACAGAGGGCCGGGGAGCTGTTTTTT

clone_size: -
v_call: TRBV18
d_call: TRBD1
j_call: TRBJ2-7
cdr3_aa: CASSPRGTGLYEQYF
cdr3_nt: TGTGCCAGCTCACCACGCGGGACAGGGCTATACGAGCAGTACTTC

clone_size: -
v_call: TRBV30
d_call: TRBD1
j_call: TRBJ2-7
cdr3_aa: CAWRMTGDSYEQYF
cdr3_nt: TGTGCCTGGAGGATGACAGGGGACTCCTACGAGCAGTACTTC

clone_size: -
v_call: TRBV5-1
d_call: -
j_call: TRBJ2-3
cdr3_aa: CASSPRSGETDTQYF
cdr3_nt: TGCGCCAGCAGCCCTAGGTCCGGGGAGACAGATACGCAGTATTTT

clone_size: -
v_call: TRBV4-3
d_call: -
j_call: TRBJ2-1
cdr3_aa: CASSQNPSDEQFF
cdr3_nt: TGCGCCAGCAGCCAAAACCCGTCGGATGAGCAGTTCTTC